The subject of this entry is one TCR beta chain. This clone's antigen is unknown. No base quality information exists; no much larger clone differs at one position. The sample comes from a study of blood T cell repertoires in COVID-19 (dated by TCRdb to 2020 to 2022). General notes on the study: Samples from collaborators originated in the United States, Italy and Spain and spanned both the acute and convalescent phases of COVID-19. The prospective study material was composed of cDNA or gDNA derived from T cells, B-cell-depleted T cells, or PBMCs. Subjects who had been exposed to COVID-19, were actively infected with it, or had recovered from it provided the deeply sampled blood TCRbeta repertoires that made up the dataset. The repertoires were released in a freely available public database meant as a resource for research on the immune response to SARS-CoV-2. Samples were obtained from the ongoing ImmuneRACE study (first 160 participants) and from 1,254 subjects provided by 6 global collaborators. Nearly every sample came with metadata listing a de-identified subject ID, COVID-19 status, age in years and sex. Where HLA class I and class II types were available, the types were taken from metadata supplied by the sample provider, not from assay-based typing. What the work shows at the level of the full study, not this receptor alone: How much clinical and demographic metadata was included differed by source and by participant, and the metadata was provided uncurated.

Participants in the prospective study were aged roughly 18 to 100 years, lived in under 30 United States geographic areas, and enrolled through a virtual design. In the prospective study, participants were assigned to cohorts based on the clinical history participants reported in a screening survey and a study questionnaire. ImmuneRACE Cohort 3 recovered participants were defined by two consecutive negative NP/OP PCR tests, healthcare professional clearance, or symptom resolution. In the prospective study, mobile phlebotomists collected whole blood, serum and a nasopharyngeal or oropharyngeal swab from each participant. Prospective study participants could optionally give additional blood draws and questionnaires over a roughly two-month period. Blood samples from the prospective study were shipped frozen or at room temperature prior to DNA extraction. TCRbeta CDR3 regions were amplified from genomic DNA using the immunoSEQ Assay, a bias-controlled multiplex PCR. Regarding the original processing steps: The number of nucleated cells in each sample was estimated by amplification of reference gene primers within the assay. Sequence reads were collapsed and filtered to measure the absolute abundance of every unique TCRbeta CDR3 rearrangement. For each sample, productive Simpson clonality was calculated by taking the square root of Simpson's diversity index across productive rearrangements. Drawn from immuneACCESS, this table holds only the in-frame rearrangements with V and J called that TCRdb kept. Clones are partly lost; checked studies trace under half to an unresolved V gene and leave the rest unexplained. V and J calls plus clone size are reproduced from that table; the DNA served to infer D and trimming. The sample contains 300,000 to 400,000 clones, over 75% of them found a single time. Of the sample, more than 0.8% falls within the top ten clones.

The sequencing sample was made of PBMCs or T cells enriched from blood (not recorded which). This clonotype was sampled from a woman younger than 45 who had recovered from COVID-19.

The nucleotide sequence is given as TGTGCCAGCAGACCCCCTGGACAGGGGGCCTACAATGAGCAGTTCTTC. Translated, this is CASRPPGQGAYNEQFF. The V and J segments used are TRBV28 and TRBJ2-1; 10 central nucleotides agree with TRBD1. The junction shows trimming of 6 bases on V and 2 bases on J, and the gene matches do not reach 7 bases of it. Looking up the germline V gene yields CDR1 MDHEN and CDR2 SYDVKM. The CDR3, from cysteine to phenylalanine, totals 16 residues. CDR3 DNA is the only sequence kept; it has 48 bases, read in frame from the first base.